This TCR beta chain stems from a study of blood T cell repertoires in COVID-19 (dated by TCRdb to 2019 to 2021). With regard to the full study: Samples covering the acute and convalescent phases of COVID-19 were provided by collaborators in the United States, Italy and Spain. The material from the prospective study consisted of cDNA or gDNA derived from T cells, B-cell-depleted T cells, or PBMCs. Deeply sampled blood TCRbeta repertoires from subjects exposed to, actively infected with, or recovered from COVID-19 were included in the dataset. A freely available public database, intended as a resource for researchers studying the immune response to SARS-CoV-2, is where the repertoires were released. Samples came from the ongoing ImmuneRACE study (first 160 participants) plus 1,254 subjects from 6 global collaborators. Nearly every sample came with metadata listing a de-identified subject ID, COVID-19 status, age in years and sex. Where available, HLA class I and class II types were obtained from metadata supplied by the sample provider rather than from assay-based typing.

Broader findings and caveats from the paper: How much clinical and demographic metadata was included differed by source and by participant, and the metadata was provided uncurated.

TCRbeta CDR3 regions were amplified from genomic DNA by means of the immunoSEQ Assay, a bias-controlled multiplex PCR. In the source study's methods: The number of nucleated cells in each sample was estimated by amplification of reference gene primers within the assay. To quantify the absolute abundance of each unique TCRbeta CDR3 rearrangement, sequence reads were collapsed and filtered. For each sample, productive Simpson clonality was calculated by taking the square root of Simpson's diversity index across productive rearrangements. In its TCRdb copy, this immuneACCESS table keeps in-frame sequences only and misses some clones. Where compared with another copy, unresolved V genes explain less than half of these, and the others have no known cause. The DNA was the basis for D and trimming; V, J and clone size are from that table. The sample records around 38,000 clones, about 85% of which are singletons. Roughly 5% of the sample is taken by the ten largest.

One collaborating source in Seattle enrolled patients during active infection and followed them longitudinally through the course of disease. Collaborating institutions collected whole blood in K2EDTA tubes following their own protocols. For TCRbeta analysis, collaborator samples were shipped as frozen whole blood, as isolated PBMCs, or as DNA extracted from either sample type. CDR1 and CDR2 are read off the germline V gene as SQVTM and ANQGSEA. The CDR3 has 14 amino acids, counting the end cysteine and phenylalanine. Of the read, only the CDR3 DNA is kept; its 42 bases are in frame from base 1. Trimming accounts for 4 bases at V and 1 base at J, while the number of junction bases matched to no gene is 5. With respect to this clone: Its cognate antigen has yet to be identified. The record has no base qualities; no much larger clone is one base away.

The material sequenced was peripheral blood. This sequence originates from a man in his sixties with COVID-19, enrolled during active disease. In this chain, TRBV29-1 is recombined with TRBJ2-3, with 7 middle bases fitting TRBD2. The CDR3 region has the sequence CSVVASGGTDTQYF. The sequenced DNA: TGCAGCGTTGTCGCTAGCGGAGGCACAGATACGCAGTATTTT.